This T cell receptor (beta chain) was documented in a study of T cells after yellow fever vaccination. Using its own MiXCR run on the 5' RACE reads, TCRdb lists one record per CDR3 protein. The profile shows approximately 550,000 distinct CDR3 sequences, approximately 13% of them singletons. CDR3 length: 17 residues. V was pared by 0 bases and J by 1 base, with 3 bases of the junction left unmatched. CDR1 SGHRS and CDR2 YFSETQ come from the germline V gene. This chain connects TRBV5-1 to TRBJ2-5; TRBD2 aligns across 13 bases. The material sequenced was PBMCs, taken on the day of the yellow fever booster vaccination. The TCR was taken from a man in his thirties or forties who received the YFV17D yellow fever vaccine. CDR3 sequence: CASSLGGLAGAQETQYF. The CDR3 nucleotides read TGCGCCAGCAGCTTGGGCGGACTAGCGGGAGCCCAAGAGACCCAGTACTTC.